The source of this T cell receptor (beta chain) is a study of blood T cell repertoires in COVID-19. Participant-reported clinical history was the basis for cohort assignment. Those designated as exposed participants met a COVID-19 case within 2 weeks before study entry. Only in-frame clones appear in the TCRdb table, and some are missing; sequencing was by immunoSEQ multiplex PCR. The table shows almost 350,000 clones, with about nine tenths occurring only once. The receptor was derived from a woman in her twenties or thirties who had been exposed to COVID-19. Input material: PBMCs or T cells enriched from blood (not recorded which).

The CDR3 DNA is TGTGCCAGCAGTTACTCCCTAGCGGGAGGCGGGGAGCTGTTTTTT. Protein sequence: CASSYSLAGGGELFF. This rearrangement joins TRBV6-5 to TRBJ2-2; 11 nucleotides line up with TRBD2. The CDR3 loop spans 15 amino acids. Germline V gene data show CDR1 as MNHEY and CDR2 as SVGAGI. Losses at the gene ends were 0 bases for V and 7 bases for J; bases not matched to a gene: 1.